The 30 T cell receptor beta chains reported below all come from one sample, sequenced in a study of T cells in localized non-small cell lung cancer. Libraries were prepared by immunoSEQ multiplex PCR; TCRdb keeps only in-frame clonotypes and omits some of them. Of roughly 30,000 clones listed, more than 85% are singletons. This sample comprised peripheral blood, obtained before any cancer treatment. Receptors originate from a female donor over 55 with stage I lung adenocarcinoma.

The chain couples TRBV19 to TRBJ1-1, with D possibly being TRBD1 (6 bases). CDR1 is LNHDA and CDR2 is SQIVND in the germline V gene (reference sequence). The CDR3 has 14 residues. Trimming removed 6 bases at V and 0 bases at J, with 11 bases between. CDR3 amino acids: CASREGGLNTEAFF. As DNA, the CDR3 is TGTGCCAGTAGGGAAGGGGGGTTGAACACTGAAGCTTTCTTT.

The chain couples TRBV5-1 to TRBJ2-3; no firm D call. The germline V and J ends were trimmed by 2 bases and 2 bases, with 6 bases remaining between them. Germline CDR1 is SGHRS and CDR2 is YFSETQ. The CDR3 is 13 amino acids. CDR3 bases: TGCGCCAGCAGCTTAACCTTCACAGATACGCAGTATTTT. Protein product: CASSLTFTDTQYF. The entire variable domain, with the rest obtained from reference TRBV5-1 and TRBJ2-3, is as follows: KAGVTQTPRYLIKTRGQQVTLSCSPISGHRSVSWYQQTPGQGLQFLFEYFSETQRNKGNFPGRFSGRQFSNSRSEMNVSTLELGDSALYLCASSLTFTDTQYFGPGTRLTVL.

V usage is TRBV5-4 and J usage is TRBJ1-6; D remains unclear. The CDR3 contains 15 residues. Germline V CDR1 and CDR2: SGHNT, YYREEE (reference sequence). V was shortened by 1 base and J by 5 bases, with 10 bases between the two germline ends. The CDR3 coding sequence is TGTGCCAGCAGCTTGTTTCAGAATAATAATTCACCCCTCCACTTT. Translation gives CASSLFQNNNSPLHF.

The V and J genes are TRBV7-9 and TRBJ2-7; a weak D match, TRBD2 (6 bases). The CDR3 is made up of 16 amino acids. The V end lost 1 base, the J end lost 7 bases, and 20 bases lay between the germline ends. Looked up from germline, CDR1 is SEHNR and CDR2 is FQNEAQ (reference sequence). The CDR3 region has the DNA TGTGCCAGCAGCTTAGGGGGGACCCCCGGGGGAAGGGAGCAGTACTTC. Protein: CASSLGGTPGGREQYF.

The CDR3, as DNA: TGTGCCAGCAGCCGAACTAGGGACTCGTGGGAGGAGCAGTACTTC. Translation: CASSRTRDSWEEQYF. The rearrangement joins TRBV5-4 to TRBJ2-7, with a weak D call TRBD2 (6 bases). Germline CDR1 reads SGHNT; CDR2 reads YYREEE (reference sequence). CDR3 length: 15 amino acids. V shed 4 bases and J shed 7 bases, with 21 bases lying between them.

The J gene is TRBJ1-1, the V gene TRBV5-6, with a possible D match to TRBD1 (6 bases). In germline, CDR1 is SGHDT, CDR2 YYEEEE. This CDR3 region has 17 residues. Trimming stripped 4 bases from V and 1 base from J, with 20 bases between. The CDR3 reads CASSAGGARGSNTEAFF. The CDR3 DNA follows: TGTGCCAGCAGCGCCGGGGGGGCGCGGGGCTCGAACACTGAAGCTTTCTTT. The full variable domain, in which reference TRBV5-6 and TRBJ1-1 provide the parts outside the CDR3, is DAGVTQSPTHLIKTRGQQVTLRCSPKSGHDTVSWYQQALGQGPQFIFQYYEEEERQRGNFPDRFSGHQFPNYSSELNVNALLLGDSALYLCASSAGGARGSNTEAFFGQGTRLTVV.

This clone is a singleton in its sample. The DNA for the CDR3 is TGCGCCAGCAGCTTGGCCGCAGGGGCACTTAATTCACCCCTCCACTTT. Residues: CASSLAAGALNSPLHF. V is TRBV5-1 and J is TRBJ1-6, with a weak D call TRBD1 (6 bases). In germline, CDR1 is SGHRS, CDR2 YFSETQ. The CDR3 runs 16 residues. With 0 bases removed from V and 6 bases from J, the gap between germline ends came to 13 bases.

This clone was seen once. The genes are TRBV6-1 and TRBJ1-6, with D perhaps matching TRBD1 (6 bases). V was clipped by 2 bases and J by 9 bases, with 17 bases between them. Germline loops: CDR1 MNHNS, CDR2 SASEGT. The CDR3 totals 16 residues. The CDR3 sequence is CASSEKGPGVVSPLHF. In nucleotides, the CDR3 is TGTGCCAGCAGTGAAAAGGGTCCAGGGGTTGTTTCACCCCTCCACTTT.

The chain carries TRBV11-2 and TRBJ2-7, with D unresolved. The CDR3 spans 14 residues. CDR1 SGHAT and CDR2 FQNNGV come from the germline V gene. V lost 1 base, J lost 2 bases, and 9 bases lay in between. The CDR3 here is CASSLVMQPYEQYF. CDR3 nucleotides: TGTGCCAGCAGCTTAGTCATGCAGCCCTACGAGCAGTACTTC.

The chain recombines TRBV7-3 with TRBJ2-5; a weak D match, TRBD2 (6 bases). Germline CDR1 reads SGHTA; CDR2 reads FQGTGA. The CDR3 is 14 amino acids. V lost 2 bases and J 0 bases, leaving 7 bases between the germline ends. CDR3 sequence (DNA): TGTGCCAGCAGCTTAGGGGACTACCAAGAGACCCAGTACTTC. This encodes CASSLGDYQETQYF.

DNA of the CDR3: TGTGCCAGCAGCCAGGACAGGGCGGGCAATGAGCAGTTCTTC. This encodes CASSQDRAGNEQFF. The gene calls are TRBV11-2 and TRBJ2-1; TRBD1 aligns across 8 bases. The germline V gene encodes CDR1 SGHAT and CDR2 FQNNGV. Trimming at V came to 5 bases and at J to 6 bases, leaving 6 bases not matched to a gene. CDR3 size: 14 residues.

The CDR3 region has the DNA TGTGCCAGCTCCTCGCCCGGGACAGGGAGGGAGACCCAGTACTTC. The encoded protein is CASSSPGTGRETQYF. This sequence joins TRBV18 and TRBJ2-5; 9 nucleotides match TRBD1. The CDR3 runs 15 residues. Germline CDR1 reads KGHSH; CDR2 reads LQKENI. Trimming at V came to 6 bases and at J to 5 bases, leaving 10 bases not matched to a gene.

The CDR3: CATSREGVNLGEQYF. CDR3 nucleotides: TGTGCCACCAGCAGAGAGGGCGTCAATCTCGGAGAGCAGTACTTC. The chain links TRBV15 to TRBJ2-7; D remains ambiguous. The CDR3 is 15 amino acids. From germline, CDR1 is LNHNV and CDR2 YYDKDF (reference sequence). V lost 0 bases and J 7 bases, leaving 16 bases between the germline ends.

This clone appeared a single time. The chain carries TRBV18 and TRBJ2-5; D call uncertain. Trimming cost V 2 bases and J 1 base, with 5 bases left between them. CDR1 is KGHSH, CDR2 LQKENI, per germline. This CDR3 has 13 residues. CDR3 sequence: CASSPELQETQYF. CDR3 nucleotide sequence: TGTGCCAGCTCACCAGAGCTCCAAGAGACCCAGTACTTC. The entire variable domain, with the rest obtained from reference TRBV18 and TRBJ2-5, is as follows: NAGVMQNPRHLVRRRGQEARLRCSPMKGHSHVYWYRQLPEEGLKFMVYLQKENIIDESGMPKERFSAEFPKEGPSILRIQQVVRGDSAAYFCASSPELQETQYFGPGTRLLVL.

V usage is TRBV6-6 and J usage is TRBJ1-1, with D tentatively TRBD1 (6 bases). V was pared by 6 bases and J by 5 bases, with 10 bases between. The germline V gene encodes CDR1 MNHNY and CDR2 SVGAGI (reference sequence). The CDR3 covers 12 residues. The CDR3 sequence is CASRNTGTEAFF. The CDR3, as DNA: TGTGCCAGCAGAAATACAGGGACTGAAGCTTTCTTT.

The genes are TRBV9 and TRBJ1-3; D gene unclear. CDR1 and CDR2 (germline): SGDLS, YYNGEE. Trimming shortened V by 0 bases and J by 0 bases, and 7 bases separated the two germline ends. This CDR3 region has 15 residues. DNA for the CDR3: TGTGCCAGCAGCGTAGCCGGCCTCTCTGGAAACACCATATATTTT. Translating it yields CASSVAGLSGNTIYF.

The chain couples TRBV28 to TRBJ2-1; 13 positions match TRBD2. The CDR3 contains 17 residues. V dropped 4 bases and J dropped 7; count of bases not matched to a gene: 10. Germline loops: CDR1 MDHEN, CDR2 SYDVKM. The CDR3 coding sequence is TGTGCCAGCAGTTCCGGACTAGCGGGAGTAAATAAGAATGAGCAGTTCTTC. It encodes CASSSGLAGVNKNEQFF.

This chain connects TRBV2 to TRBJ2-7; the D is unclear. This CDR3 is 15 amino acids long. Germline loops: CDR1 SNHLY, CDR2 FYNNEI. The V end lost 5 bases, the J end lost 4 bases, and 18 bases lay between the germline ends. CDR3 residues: CASSPQGRVGYEQYF. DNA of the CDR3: TGTGCCAGCAGTCCCCAAGGAAGGGTTGGATACGAGCAGTACTTC.

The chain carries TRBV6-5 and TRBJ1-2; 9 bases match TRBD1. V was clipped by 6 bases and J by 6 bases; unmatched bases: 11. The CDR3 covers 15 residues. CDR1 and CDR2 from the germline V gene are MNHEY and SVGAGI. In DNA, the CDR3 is TGTGCCAGCAGGCAAAGCCCGGACAGGGGAGATGGCTACACCTTC. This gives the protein CASRQSPDRGDGYTF.

For the CDR3, the DNA is TGTGCCAGCAGTTTACGGGGGACTAGCGGGAGTAGTGAGCAGTTCTTC. This sequence encodes CASSLRGTSGSSEQFF. This sequence joins TRBV27 and TRBJ2-1; 14 nucleotides align to TRBD2. The CDR3 is 16 amino acids. Germline CDR1 is MNHEY and CDR2 is SMNVEV (reference sequence). The V segment lost 2 bases and the J segment 9 bases; nucleotides outside the gene matches: 6.

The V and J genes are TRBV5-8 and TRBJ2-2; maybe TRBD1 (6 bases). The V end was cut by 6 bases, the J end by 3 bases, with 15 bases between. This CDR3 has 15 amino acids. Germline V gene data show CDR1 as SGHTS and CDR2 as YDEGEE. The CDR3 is CASTQQGVYTGELFF. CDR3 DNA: TGTGCCAGCACCCAACAGGGAGTATACACCGGGGAGCTGTTTTTT.

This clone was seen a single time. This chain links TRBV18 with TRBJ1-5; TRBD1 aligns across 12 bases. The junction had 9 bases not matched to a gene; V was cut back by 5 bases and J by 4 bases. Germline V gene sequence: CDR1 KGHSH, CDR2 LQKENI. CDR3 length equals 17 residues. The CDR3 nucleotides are TGTGCCAGCTCATACCGGGACAGGGGGCAGGGGAATCAGCCCCAGCATTTT. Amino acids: CASSYRDRGQGNQPQHF.

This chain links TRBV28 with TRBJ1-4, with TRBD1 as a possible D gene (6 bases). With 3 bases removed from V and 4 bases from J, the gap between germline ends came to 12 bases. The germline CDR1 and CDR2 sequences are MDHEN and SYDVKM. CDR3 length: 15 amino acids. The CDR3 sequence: CASSLGGALNEKLFF. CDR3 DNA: TGTGCCAGCAGTTTGGGGGGGGCTCTTAATGAAAAACTGTTTTTT.

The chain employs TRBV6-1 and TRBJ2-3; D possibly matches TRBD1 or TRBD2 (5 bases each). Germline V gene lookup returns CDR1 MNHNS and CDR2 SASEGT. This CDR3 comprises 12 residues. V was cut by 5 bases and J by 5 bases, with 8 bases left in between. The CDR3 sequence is CASSRDRDTQYF. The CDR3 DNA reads TGTGCCAGCAGTCGGGACCGAGATACGCAGTATTTT.

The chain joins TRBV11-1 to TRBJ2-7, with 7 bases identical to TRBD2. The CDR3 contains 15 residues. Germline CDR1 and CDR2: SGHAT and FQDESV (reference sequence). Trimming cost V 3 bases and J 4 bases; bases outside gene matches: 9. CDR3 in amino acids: CASSFNSGQTYEQYF. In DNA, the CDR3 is TGTGCCAGCAGCTTTAATAGCGGGCAGACTTACGAGCAGTACTTC.

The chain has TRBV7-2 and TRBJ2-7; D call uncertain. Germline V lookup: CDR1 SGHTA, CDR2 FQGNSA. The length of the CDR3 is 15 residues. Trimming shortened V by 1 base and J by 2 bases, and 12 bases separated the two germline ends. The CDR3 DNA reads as TGTGCCAGCAGCTTAGGGCCGTTTGCCGCCTACGAGCAGTACTTC. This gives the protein CASSLGPFAAYEQYF.

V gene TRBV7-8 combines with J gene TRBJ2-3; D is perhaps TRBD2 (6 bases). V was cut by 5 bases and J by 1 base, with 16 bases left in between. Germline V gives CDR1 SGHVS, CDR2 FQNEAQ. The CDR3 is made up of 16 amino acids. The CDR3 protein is CASSPQGQRGTDTQYF. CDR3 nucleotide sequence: TGTGCCAGCAGCCCTCAGGGCCAGCGGGGCACAGATACGCAGTATTTT.

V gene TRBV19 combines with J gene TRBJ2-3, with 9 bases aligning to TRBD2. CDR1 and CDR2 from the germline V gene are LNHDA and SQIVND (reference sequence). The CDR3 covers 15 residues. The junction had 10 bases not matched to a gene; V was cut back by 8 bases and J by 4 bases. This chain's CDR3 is CASGSLAGMSDTQYF. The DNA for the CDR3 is TGTGCCAGTGGTAGTCTAGCGGGAATGTCAGATACGCAGTATTTT.

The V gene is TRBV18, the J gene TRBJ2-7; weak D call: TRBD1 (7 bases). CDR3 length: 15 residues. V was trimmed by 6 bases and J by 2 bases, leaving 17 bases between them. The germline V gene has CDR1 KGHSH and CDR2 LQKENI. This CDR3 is CASSKGGTATYEQYF. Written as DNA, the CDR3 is TGTGCCAGCTCTAAAGGGGGGACAGCAACCTACGAGCAGTACTTC.

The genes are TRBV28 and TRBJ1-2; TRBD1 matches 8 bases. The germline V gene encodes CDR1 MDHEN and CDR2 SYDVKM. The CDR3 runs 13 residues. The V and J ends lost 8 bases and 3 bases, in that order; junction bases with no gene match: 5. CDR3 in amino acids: CASRVTGDYGYTF. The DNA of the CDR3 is TGTGCCAGCCGTGTGACAGGGGACTATGGCTACACCTTC.